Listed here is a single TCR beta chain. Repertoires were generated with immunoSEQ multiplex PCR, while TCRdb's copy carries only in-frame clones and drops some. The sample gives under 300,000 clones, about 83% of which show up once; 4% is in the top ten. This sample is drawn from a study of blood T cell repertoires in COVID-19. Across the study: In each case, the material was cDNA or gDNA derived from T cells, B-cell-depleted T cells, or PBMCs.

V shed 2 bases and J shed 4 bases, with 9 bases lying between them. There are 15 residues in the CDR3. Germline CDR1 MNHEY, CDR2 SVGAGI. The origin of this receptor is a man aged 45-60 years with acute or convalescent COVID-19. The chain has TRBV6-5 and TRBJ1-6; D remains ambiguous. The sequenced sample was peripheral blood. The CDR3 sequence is CASSYASSYNSPLHF. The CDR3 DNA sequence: TGTGCCAGCAGTTACGCGAGTTCTTATAATTCACCCCTCCACTTT.